What follows are 12 T cell receptor beta chains derived from one specimen sequenced in a study of blood T cells in healthy people across ages. For the second PCR, which ran for about 6 to 11 cycles, a sample-barcoded 5' primer and a J-beta primer mix were used. TCRdb processed the 5' RACE reads anew with MiXCR; each CDR3 protein has one entry. The sample shows over a million distinct CDR3 sequences, around 43% of them seen only once. What was sequenced was blood. Receptors originate from a woman in her sixties or seventies in good health.

In this sample, this clonotype turned up a few times. V usage is TRBV5-1 and J usage is TRBJ1-1; maybe TRBD1 (5 bases). The germline V and J ends were trimmed by 3 bases and 2 bases, with 11 bases remaining between them. Germline CDR1 SGHRS, CDR2 YFSETQ. CDR3 size: 14 residues. CDR3: CASSSGRGNTEAFF. In nucleotides, the CDR3 is TGCGCCAGCAGCTCAGGGCGGGGAAACACTGAAGCTTTCTTT.

As concerns this clonotype: At one end, the junction sequence differs from germline, possibly due to a read error. This chain links TRBV27 with TRBJ1-6; the match to TRBD1 covers 7 bases. In germline, CDR1 is MNHEY, CDR2 SMNVEV (reference sequence). The CDR3 loop spans 15 amino acids. The CDR3 is CASRNPTGSGSPPHF. Written as DNA, the CDR3 is TGTGCCAGCAGAAACCCGACAGGGTCGGGTTCACCCCCCCACTTT.

This clonotype was counted a few times. The V call is TRBV27, the J call TRBJ1-2; perhaps TRBD1 as D (5 bases). This CDR3 spans 20 amino acids. V was trimmed by 5 bases and J by 0 bases, leaving 28 bases between them. Germline CDR1 MNHEY, CDR2 SMNVEV (reference sequence). CDR3 sequence reads: CASSPQVPRGRITSNYGYTF. The DNA for the CDR3 is TGTGCCAGCAGTCCTCAGGTCCCGAGGGGTCGTATTACATCTAACTATGGCTACACCTTC.

This chain connects TRBV9 to TRBJ1-1; a weak D match, TRBD1 (6 bases). Germline V CDR1 and CDR2: SGDLS, YYNGEE. The CDR3 covers 14 residues. Trimming removed 4 bases from V and 1 base from J, with 11 bases in between. The CDR3 DNA sequence: TGTGCCAGCAGCTCTCGACAGGAGAACACTGAAGCTTTCTTT. Its translation is CASSSRQENTEAFF.

The chain carries TRBV6-2 or TRBV6-3 and TRBJ2-7, with D perhaps matching TRBD2 (6 bases). CDR3 length: 15 residues. V shed 6 bases and J shed 7 bases, with 22 bases lying between them. CDR1 is MNHEY, CDR2 SVGEGT, per germline. CDR3 sequence: CASRGNRLGLGEQYF. The DNA of the CDR3 is TGTGCCAGCAGAGGAAACCGGCTGGGACTCGGAGAGCAGTACTTC.

The rearrangement joins TRBV12-3 or TRBV12-4 to TRBJ2-1; D may be TRBD1 (5 bases). The CDR3 consists of 17 residues. V shed 4 bases and J shed 2 bases, with 18 bases lying between them. CDR3 amino acids: CASSSLGQAATYNEQFF. In DNA form, the CDR3 reads TGTGCCAGCAGTTCTTTGGGGCAGGCGGCAACCTACAATGAGCAGTTCTTC.

This clonotype was counted a few times. The chain couples TRBV6-6 to TRBJ2-3; D gene unclear. Germline V gene sequence: CDR1 MNHNY, CDR2 SVGAGI (reference sequence). The length of the CDR3 is 14 residues. The germline V and J ends were trimmed by 5 bases and 2 bases, with 11 bases remaining between them. The CDR3 loop reads CASSDRTYTDTQYF. CDR3 in DNA: TGTGCCAGCAGTGACCGGACGTACACAGATACGCAGTATTTT.

The chain joins TRBV7-2 to TRBJ2-1; 7 nucleotides match TRBD2. The J call may be wrong; the DNA end is better matched by TRBJ2-7. The CDR3 is 15 residues long. The germline V gene has CDR1 SGHTA and CDR2 FQGNSA. CDR3 in DNA: TGTGCCAGCAAACTAGCGACACTCTCCTACAATGAGCAGTACTTC. Its translation: CASKLATLSYNEQYF.

This clonotype has just a few counts. V and J are TRBV27 and TRBJ2-6; D gene uncertain. The V gene's germline CDR1 is MNHEY and CDR2 SMNVEV (reference sequence). V lost 3 bases, J lost 0 bases, and 15 bases lay in between. This CDR3 has 18 residues. In DNA form, the CDR3 reads TGTGCCAGCAGTTTTGGTGATACCCTCCTCTCTGGGGCCAACGTCCTGACTTTC. Translation: CASSFGDTLLSGANVLTF.

This rearrangement joins TRBV14 to TRBJ1-1; 8 positions match TRBD1. The V segment lost 4 bases and the J segment 7 bases; nucleotides outside the gene matches: 5. This CDR3 comprises 13 residues. The V gene's germline CDR1 is SGHDN and CDR2 FVKESK. The CDR3, as DNA: TGTGCCAGCAGCCGGTACAGGGGGGGTGAAGCTTTCTTT. It is translated as CASSRYRGGEAFF.

V is TRBV6-1 and J is TRBJ2-5, with 12 bases lining up with TRBD1. CDR3 length equals 14 residues. J lost 4 bases, V lost 4 bases, and 1 base had no gene match. In germline, CDR1 is MNHNS, CDR2 SASEGT. The CDR3 DNA reads as TGTGCCAGCAGTGGGGGACAGGGGGCAGAGACCCAGTACTTC. Protein: CASSGGQGAETQYF.

The chain links TRBV7-9 to TRBJ2-6, with D tentatively TRBD1 or TRBD2 (5 bases each). CDR3 length: 17 residues. Per the germline V gene, CDR1 is SEHNR and CDR2 is FQNEAQ (reference sequence). The germline V and J ends were trimmed by 1 base and 4 bases, with 14 bases remaining between them. CDR3 sequence: CASSLGGNLGGANVLTF. The CDR3 DNA is TGTGCCAGCAGCTTAGGGGGGAACCTTGGCGGGGCCAACGTCCTGACTTTC.